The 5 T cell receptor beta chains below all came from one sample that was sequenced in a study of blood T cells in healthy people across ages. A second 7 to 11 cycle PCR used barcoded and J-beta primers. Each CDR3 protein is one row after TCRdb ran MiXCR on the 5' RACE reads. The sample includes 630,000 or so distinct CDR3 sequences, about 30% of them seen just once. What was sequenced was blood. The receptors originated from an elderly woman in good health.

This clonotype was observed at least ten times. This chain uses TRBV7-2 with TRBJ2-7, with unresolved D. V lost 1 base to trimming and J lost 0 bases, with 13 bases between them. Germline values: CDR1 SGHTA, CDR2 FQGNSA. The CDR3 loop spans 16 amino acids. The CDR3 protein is CASSLGGLGISYEQYF. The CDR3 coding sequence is TGTGCCAGCAGCTTAGGTGGCCTAGGAATCTCCTACGAGCAGTACTTC.

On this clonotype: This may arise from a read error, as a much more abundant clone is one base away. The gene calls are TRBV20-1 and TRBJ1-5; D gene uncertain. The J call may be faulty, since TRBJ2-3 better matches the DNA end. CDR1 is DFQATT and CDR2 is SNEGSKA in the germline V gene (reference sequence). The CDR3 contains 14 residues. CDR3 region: CSARERISNQPQYF. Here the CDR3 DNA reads TGCAGTGCTAGAGAAAGGATTAGCAATCAGCCCCAGTATTTT.

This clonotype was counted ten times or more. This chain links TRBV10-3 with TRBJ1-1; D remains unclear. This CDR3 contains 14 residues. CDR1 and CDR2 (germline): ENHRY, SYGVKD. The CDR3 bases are TGTGCAATCCGCAACAGAGATTTCAACACTGAAGCTTTCTTT. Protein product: CAIRNRDFNTEAFF.

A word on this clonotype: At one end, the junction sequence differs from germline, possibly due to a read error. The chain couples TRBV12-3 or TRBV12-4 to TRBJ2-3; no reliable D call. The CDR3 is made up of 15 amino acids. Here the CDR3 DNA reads TGTGCCAGCAGTTTATTTAGCAGCAGCGCAGATACGCAATATTTT. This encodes CASSLFSSSADTQYF.

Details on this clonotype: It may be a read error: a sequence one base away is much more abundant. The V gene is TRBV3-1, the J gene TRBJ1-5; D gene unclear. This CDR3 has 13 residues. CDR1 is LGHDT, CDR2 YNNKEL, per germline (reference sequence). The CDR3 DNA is TGTGCCAGCGGCCAACTCAGCAATCAGCCCCAGCATTTT. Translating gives CASGQLSNQPQHF.